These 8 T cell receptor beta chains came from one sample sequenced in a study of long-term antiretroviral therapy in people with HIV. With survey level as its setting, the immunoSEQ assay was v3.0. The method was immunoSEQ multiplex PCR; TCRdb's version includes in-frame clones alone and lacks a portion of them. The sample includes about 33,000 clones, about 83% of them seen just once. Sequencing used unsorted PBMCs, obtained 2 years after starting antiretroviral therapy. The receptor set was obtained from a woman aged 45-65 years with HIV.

The CDR3: CASSRGLAGSEQFF. As DNA, the CDR3 is TGTGCCAGCAGCCGTGGACTAGCGGGGAGTGAGCAGTTCTTC. The J gene is TRBJ2-1, the V gene TRBV11-2, with 12 bases aligning to TRBD2. Germline loops: CDR1 SGHAT, CDR2 FQNNGV. The CDR3 sequence is 14 residues long. J lost 9 bases, V lost 5 bases, and 5 bases had no gene match.

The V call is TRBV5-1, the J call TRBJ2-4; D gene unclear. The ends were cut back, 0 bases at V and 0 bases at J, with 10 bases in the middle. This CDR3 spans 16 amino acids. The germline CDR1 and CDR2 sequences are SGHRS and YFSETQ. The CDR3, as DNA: TGCGCCAGCAGCTTGGAGCTGTCTCTAGCCAAAAACATTCAGTACTTC. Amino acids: CASSLELSLAKNIQYF.

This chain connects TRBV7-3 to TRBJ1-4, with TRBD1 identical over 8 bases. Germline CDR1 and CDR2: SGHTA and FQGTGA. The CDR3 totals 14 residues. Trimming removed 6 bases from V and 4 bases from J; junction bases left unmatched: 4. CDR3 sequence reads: CASSLGQGNEKLFF. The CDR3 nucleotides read TGTGCCAGCAGTCTAGGACAGGGTAATGAAAAACTGTTTTTT.

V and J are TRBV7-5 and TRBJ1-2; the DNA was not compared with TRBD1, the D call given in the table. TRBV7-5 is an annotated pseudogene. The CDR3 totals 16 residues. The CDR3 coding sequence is TGTGTCAGAAGCTTTGTTTGGGGGCTGGGCGACTATGGCTACACCTTC. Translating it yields CVRSFVWGLGDYGYTF.

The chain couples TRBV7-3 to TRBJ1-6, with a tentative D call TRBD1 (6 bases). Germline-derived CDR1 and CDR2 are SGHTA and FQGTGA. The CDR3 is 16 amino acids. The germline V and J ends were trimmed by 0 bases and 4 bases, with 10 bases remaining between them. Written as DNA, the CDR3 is TGTGCCAGCAGCTTAACGGCACAGGGTTATAATTCACCCCTCCACTTT. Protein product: CASSLTAQGYNSPLHF.

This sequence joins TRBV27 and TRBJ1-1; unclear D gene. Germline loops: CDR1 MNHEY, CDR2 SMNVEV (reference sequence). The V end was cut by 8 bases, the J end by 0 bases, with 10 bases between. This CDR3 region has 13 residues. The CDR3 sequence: CASRDLMNTEAFF. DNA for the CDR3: TGTGCCAGCCGAGACCTCATGAACACTGAAGCTTTCTTT.

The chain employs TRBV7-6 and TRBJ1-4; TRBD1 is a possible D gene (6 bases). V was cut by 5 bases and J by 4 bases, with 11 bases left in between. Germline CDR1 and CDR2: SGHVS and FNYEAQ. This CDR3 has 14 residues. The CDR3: CASSEGGDNEKLFF. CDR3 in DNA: TGTGCCAGCAGCGAAGGGGGTGATAATGAAAAACTGTTTTTT.

The CDR3 coding sequence is TGTGCCAGCAGCTTAACTCGCGACAGTACAGATACGCAGTATTTT. Its protein product is CASSLTRDSTDTQYF. This chain links TRBV7-3 with TRBJ2-3; weak D call: TRBD1 (5 bases). CDR3 size: 15 residues. Germline CDR1 and CDR2: SGHTA and FQGTGA. The V end was cut by 0 bases, the J end by 3 bases, with 10 bases between.